The entry that follows covers one T cell receptor beta chain sequence. TCRdb reanalysed the RT-PCR reads using MiXCR and keeps one entry per CDR3 protein. Among about 110,000 distinct CDR3 sequences listed, 35% to 45% were seen once. Trimming pared 5 bases from V and 4 bases from J, leaving 19 bases between. CDR3 length: 15 amino acids. Germline V gene lookup returns CDR1 SGHKS and CDR2 YYEKEE (reference sequence). The data were taken from a study of patients and donors after allogeneic stem cell transplantation. The origin of this receptor is a human donor who was either an allogeneic HSCT recipient or a stem cell or donor lymphocyte infusion donor (not recorded which). It is not recorded whose cells these are; they may come from a transplant donor. The J gene is TRBJ2-7, the V gene TRBV5-5; possibly TRBD1 for D (6 bases). The sequenced material came from blood, either unsorted or a sorted T cell fraction (not recorded which). The CDR3 region is CASRNPGTLSYEQYF. CDR3 DNA sequence: TGTGCCAGCAGAAACCCCGGGACACTTTCTTACGAGCAGTACTTC.